This T cell receptor beta chain was found in a study of T-cell reconstitution after alpha-beta-depleted transplantation in children. This clonotype was seen many times. Construction of the TCRbeta library involved unique molecular identifiers. TCRdb analysed the PCR reads with MiXCR anew, one entry per CDR3 protein. The sample yields 600,000 to 700,000 distinct CDR3 sequences, about 15% seen once. Losses at the gene ends were 4 bases for V and 1 base for J; bases not matched to a gene: 6. From germline, CDR1 is DFQATT and CDR2 SNEGSKA (reference sequence). The CDR3 is 14 residues long. Sequenced material: PBMCs from the stem cell graft donor, taken from the stem cell graft. This receptor was taken from a human donor who donated a stem cell graft to a child with acute myeloid leukemia. V usage is TRBV20-1 and J usage is TRBJ2-5; TRBD1 agrees at 7 bases. CDR3 DNA sequence: TGCAGTGCTACGGACAGGCGAACCCAAGAGACCCAGTACTTC. Amino acid sequence: CSATDRRTQETQYF.